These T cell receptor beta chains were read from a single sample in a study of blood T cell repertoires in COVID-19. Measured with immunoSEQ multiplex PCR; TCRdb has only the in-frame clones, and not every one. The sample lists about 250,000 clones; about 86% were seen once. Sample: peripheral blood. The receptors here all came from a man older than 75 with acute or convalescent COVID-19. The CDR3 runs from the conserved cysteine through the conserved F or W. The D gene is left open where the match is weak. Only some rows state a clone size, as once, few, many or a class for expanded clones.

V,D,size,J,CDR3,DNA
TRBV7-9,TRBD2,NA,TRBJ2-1,CASSPGGDYNEQFF,TGTGCCAGCAGCCCGGGGGGGGACTACAATGAGCAGTTCTTC
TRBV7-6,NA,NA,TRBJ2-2,CASSEGLMNTGELFF,TGTGCCAGCAGCGAGGGACTCATGAACACCGGGGAGCTGTTTTTT
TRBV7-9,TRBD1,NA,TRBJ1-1,CASNTGQAIYTEAFF,TGTGCCAGCAACACGGGACAGGCAATATACACTGAAGCTTTCTTT
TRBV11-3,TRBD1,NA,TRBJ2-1,CASSTDRVGNEQFF,TGTGCCAGCAGCACCGACAGGGTAGGAAATGAGCAGTTCTTC
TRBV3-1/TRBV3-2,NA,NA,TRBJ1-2,CASNLMGGNYGYTF,TGTGCCAGCAACTTAATGGGGGGAAACTATGGCTACACCTTC
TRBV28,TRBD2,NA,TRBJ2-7,CASRTALAGLSYEQYF,TGTGCCAGCAGGACCGCCCTAGCGGGGTTATCCTACGAGCAGTACTTC
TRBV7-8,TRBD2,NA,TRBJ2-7,CASTPPWGPGGSSYEQYF,TGTGCCAGCACTCCCCCGTGGGGTCCGGGGGGGAGCTCCTACGAGCAGTACTTC
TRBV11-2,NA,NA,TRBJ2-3,CASSPQGDTQYF,TGTGCCAGCAGTCCTCAGGGAGATACGCAGTATTTT
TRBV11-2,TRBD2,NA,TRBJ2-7,CASSIGAGGHYEQYF,TGTGCCAGCAGTATAGGAGCGGGGGGGCACTACGAGCAGTACTTC
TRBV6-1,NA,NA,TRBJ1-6,CASSELPGHLEPLHF,TGTGCCAGCAGTGAACTGCCGGGACACCTTGAACCCCTCCACTTT
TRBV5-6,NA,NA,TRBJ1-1,CASSYGPLGAFF,TGTGCCAGCAGCTATGGGCCCCTGGGAGCTTTCTTT
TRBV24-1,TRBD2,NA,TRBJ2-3,CATSDSGLAYTDTQYF,TGTGCCACCAGTGATTCCGGACTAGCGTACACAGATACGCAGTATTTT
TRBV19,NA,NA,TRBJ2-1,CASRGTYNEQFF,TGTGCCAGTAGGGGCACATACAATGAGCAGTTCTTC
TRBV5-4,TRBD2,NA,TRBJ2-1,CASSVASGGSNEQFF,TGTGCCAGCAGTGTAGCTAGCGGGGGTAGCAATGAGCAGTTCTTC
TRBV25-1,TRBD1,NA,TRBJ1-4,CASGSRAGTGDEKLFF,TGTGCCAGCGGTTCCCGGGCGGGGACAGGAGACGAAAAACTGTTTTTT
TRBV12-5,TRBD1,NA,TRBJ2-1,CASGLVLRPGGQFF,TGTGCTAGTGGTTTGGTACTCCGGCCAGGGGGTCAGTTCTTC
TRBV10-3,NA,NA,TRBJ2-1,CAISETANEQFF,TGTGCCATCAGTGAAACAGCCAATGAGCAGTTCTTC
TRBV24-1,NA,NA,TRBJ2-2,CATSDLGSGTDGELFF,TGTGCCACCAGTGATTTGGGGTCAGGCACTGACGGGGAGCTGTTTTTT
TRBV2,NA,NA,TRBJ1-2,CASRSFRGVTHYGYTF,TGTGCCAGCAGGTCGTTCAGGGGCGTAACCCACTATGGCTACACCTTC
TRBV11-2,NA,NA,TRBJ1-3,CASSLAGGSSGNTIYF,TGTGCCAGCAGCTTAGCCGGGGGAAGCTCTGGAAACACCATATATTTT
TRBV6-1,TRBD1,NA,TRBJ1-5,CASRENRDRGRQPQHF,TGTGCCAGCAGGGAAAACCGGGACAGGGGAAGGCAGCCCCAGCATTTT
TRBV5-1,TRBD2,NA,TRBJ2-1,CASSWTSGGAYEQFF,TGCGCCAGCAGCTGGACTAGCGGGGGGGCCTATGAGCAGTTCTTC
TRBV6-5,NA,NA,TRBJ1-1,CASSYKVGDEAFF,TGTGCCAGCAGTTATAAGGTCGGGGATGAAGCTTTCTTT
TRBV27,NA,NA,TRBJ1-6,CASSLIHINSPLHF,TGTGCCAGCAGTTTAATACATATCAATTCACCCCTCCACTTT
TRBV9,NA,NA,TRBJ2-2,CASSAPRGRLTGELFF,TGTGCCAGCAGCGCTCCCAGGGGCAGGTTGACCGGGGAGCTGTTTTTT
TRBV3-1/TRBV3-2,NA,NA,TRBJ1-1,CASSQRGSGYNTEAFF,TGTGCCAGCAGCCAACGGGGGTCGGGGTACAACACTGAAGCTTTCTTT
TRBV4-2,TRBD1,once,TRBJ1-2,CASSQVAAGGIGYGYTF,TGTGCCAGCAGCCAAGTGGCGGCAGGGGGCATCGGGTATGGCTACACCTTC
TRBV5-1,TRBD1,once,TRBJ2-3,CASSWRGQGSSDTQYF,TGCGCCAGCAGCTGGAGGGGACAGGGGAGTTCAGATACGCAGTATTTT
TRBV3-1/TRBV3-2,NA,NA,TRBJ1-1,CASSQELGNRGNEAFF,TGTGCCAGCAGCCAAGAGTTGGGGAATAGGGGCAATGAAGCTTTCTTT
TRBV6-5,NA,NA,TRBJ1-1,CASKEGRVLNTEAFF,TGTGCCAGCAAAGAAGGGAGAGTTCTGAACACTGAAGCTTTCTTT
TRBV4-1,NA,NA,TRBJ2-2,CASSQEGLPLTGELFF,TGCGCCAGCAGCCAAGAAGGACTCCCTCTTACCGGGGAGCTGTTTTTT
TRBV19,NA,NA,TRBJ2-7,CASSLGPGELYEQYF,TGTGCCAGTAGTCTCGGCCCAGGGGAACTCTACGAGCAGTACTTC
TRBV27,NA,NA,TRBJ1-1,CASSPQGYTLAFF,TGTGCCAGCAGTCCCCAGGGTTATACGTTAGCTTTCTTT
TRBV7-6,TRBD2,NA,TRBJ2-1,CASSRSGSSYNEQFF,TGTGCCAGCAGCCGTAGCGGGAGCTCCTACAATGAGCAGTTCTTC
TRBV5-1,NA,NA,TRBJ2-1,CASSLNLDYNEQFF,TGCGCCAGCAGCTTGAATTTGGACTATAATGAGCAGTTCTTC
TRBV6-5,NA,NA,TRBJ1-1,CASIQPGVPEAFF,TGTGCCAGCATACAGCCCGGGGTCCCTGAAGCTTTCTTT
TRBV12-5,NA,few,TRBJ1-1,CASGLAGLLMNTEAFF,TGTGCTAGTGGTTTGGCCGGACTGCTCATGAACACTGAAGCTTTCTTT
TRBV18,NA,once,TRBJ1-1,CASSPKQGMNTEAFF,TGTGCCAGCTCACCCAAACAGGGCATGAACACTGAAGCTTTCTTT
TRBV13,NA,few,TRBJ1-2,CASSLGMWGDGYTF,TGTGCCAGCAGCTTAGGCATGTGGGGAGATGGCTACACCTTC
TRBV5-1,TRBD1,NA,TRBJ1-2,CASSLVVGQGHGYTF,TGCGCCAGCAGCTTGGTGGTGGGACAGGGTCATGGCTACACCTTC
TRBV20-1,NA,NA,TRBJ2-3,CSGLSTDTQYF,TGCAGTGGACTGAGCACAGATACGCAGTATTTT
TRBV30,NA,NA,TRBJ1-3,CAWERSRSGNTIYF,TGTGCCTGGGAAAGGTCTAGGTCTGGAAACACCATATATTTT
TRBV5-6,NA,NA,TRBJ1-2,CASSFAFAGGYTF,TGTGCCAGCAGCTTCGCCTTTGCCGGGGGCTACACCTTC
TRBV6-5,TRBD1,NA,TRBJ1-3,CASYRDSNSGNTIYF,TGTGCCAGCTACCGGGACAGCAACTCTGGAAACACCATATATTTT
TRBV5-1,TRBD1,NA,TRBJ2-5,CASSLLKGTGLETQYF,TGCGCCAGCAGCTTGCTGAAAGGGACAGGGCTTGAGACCCAGTACTTC